The 2 T cell receptor beta chains presented below share a single source sample, sequenced in a study of T cell repertoires in ileal Crohn's disease (dated by TCRdb to between 2018 and 2021). Libraries were prepared through the immunoSEQ multiplex PCR assay. TCRdb stores this immuneACCESS table with in-frame sequences only. Part of the clones is absent; in the studies checked, under half of the shortfall reflects unresolved V genes, and no reason is known for the rest. Counted in this sample were about 3,400 clones; roughly 80% of them appeared once. Clones ranked in the top ten supply less than 3% of the sample. The time point label here, explained by the study, means: sorted mucosal CD4 T cells. Before cell sorting, lamina propria lymphocytes from surgical specimens were separated using a Ficoll-hypaque gradient. Sequenced: CD4+ T cells sorted from the ileum. Receptor source: an adult with Crohn's disease.

The chain recombines TRBV29-1 with TRBJ2-7; 7 bases are shared with TRBD1. CDR3 length equals 12 residues. Unmatched junction bases numbered 7, after V lost 7 bases and J lost 4 bases. Germline CDR1 SQVTM, CDR2 ANQGSEA. In DNA, the CDR3 is TGCAGCGCCCGACAGGGCGCGTACGAGCAGTACTTC. This translates into CSARQGAYEQYF.

V is TRBV28 and J is TRBJ2-7; D not certain. Germline V CDR1 and CDR2: MDHEN, SYDVKM. Trimming stripped 6 bases from V and 0 bases from J, with 3 bases between. This CDR3 contains 11 residues. Written as DNA, the CDR3 is TGTGCCAGCAGCCGCTCCTACGAGCAGTACTTC. It specifies CASSRSYEQYF.